These 5 T cell receptor beta chains came from one sample sequenced in a study of response to subunit inactivated influenza vaccine. From the RT-PCR reads, TCRdb called clonotypes with MiXCR, one entry per CDR3 protein. Among approximately 680,000 distinct CDR3 sequences listed, around 14% were seen once. Specimen: PBMCs from blood, collected roughly 13 days after vaccination. The origin of the receptors is a man aged 45-60 years who received an inactivated influenza vaccine.

This clonotype was recorded a few times. V usage is TRBV10-3 and J usage is TRBJ2-1; perhaps TRBD2 as D (5 bases). V was cut by 6 bases and J by 6 bases, with 18 bases left in between. Germline values: CDR1 ENHRY, CDR2 SYGVKD. The CDR3 consists of 15 residues. CDR3 coding DNA: TGTGCCATCAGGAAGGACGGGGTTTGGGGCAATGAGCAGTTCTTC. Protein: CAIRKDGVWGNEQFF.

This clonotype was observed a handful of times. The gene calls are TRBV7-8 and TRBJ2-5; possibly TRBD1 or TRBD2 for D (6 bases each). Trimming left V 1 base short and J 7 bases short, with 10 bases between. This CDR3 has 13 amino acids. The V gene's germline CDR1 is SGHVS and CDR2 FQNEAQ. CDR3 coding DNA: TGTGCCAGCAGCTTAGGGGGGGCTGGGACCCAGTACTTC. This encodes CASSLGGAGTQYF.

V usage is TRBV5-4 and J usage is TRBJ2-7; perhaps TRBD2 as D (6 bases). Germline CDR1 and CDR2: SGHNT and YYREEE (reference sequence). The CDR3 totals 15 residues. Trimming removed 3 bases from V and 3 bases from J, with 16 bases in between. The chain's CDR3 is CASSSPVGSGYEQYF. CDR3 sequence (DNA): TGTGCCAGCAGCTCGCCCGTGGGTAGCGGCTACGAGCAGTACTTC.

This chain connects TRBV10-3 to TRBJ2-3; 8 bases map to TRBD2. The CDR3 runs 14 residues. Losses at the gene ends were 6 bases for V and 6 bases for J; bases not matched to a gene: 8. The V gene's germline CDR1 is ENHRY and CDR2 SYGVKD. CDR3 coding DNA: TGTGCCATCAGACAGACTAGCGCCGGGGATACGCAGTATTTT. This translates into CAIRQTSAGDTQYF.

The chain couples TRBV20-1 to TRBJ2-3; 7 bases match TRBD2. The ends lost 2 bases at V and 6 bases at J; junction bases unmatched: 5. Germline assignment: CDR1 DFQATT and CDR2 SNEGSKA (reference sequence). The CDR3 runs to 13 residues. CDR3 in amino acids: CSARLGGMDTQYF. Here the CDR3 DNA reads TGCAGTGCTAGATTGGGAGGGATGGATACGCAGTATTTT.